These 32 T cell receptor beta chains came from one sample sequenced in a study of STAT5B mutations in CD4+ large granular lymphocyte leukemia. The data were produced by immunoSEQ multiplex PCR, yet TCRdb's version contains in-frame clones alone and is incomplete. Here the sample spans roughly 30,000 clones, about 76% being singletons. The sample consisted of CD4+ T cells from blood buffy coats. These receptors were taken from a human donor in good health.

This clone was seen only once. This chain links TRBV18 with TRBJ2-7; D is possibly TRBD1 or TRBD2 (5 bases each). The germline CDR1 and CDR2 sequences are KGHSH and LQKENI. The V and J ends lost 4 bases and 7 bases respectively, with 26 bases between them. The CDR3 is 17 amino acids. The CDR3 here is CASSQTKGTGSLGEQYF. CDR3 bases: TGTGCCAGCTCACAAACAAAAGGGACGGGTTCCCTGGGGGAGCAGTACTTC.

The rearrangement uses TRBV11-2 and TRBJ1-6; 8 bases line up with TRBD1. Germline trimming cut 8 bases from V and 2 bases from J; bases unmatched to any gene: 5. CDR1 is SGHAT and CDR2 is FQNNGV in the germline V gene. The CDR3 is made up of 15 amino acids. DNA of the CDR3: TGTGCCAGCGAAAAACAGGGGGCCTATAATTCACCCCTCCACTTT. Translated: CASEKQGAYNSPLHF.

The V call is TRBV18, the J call TRBJ1-1; perhaps TRBD1 as D (6 bases). The germline V gene encodes CDR1 KGHSH and CDR2 LQKENI. This CDR3 has 13 residues. Trimming took 3 bases from V and 4 from J, leaving 9 bases between them. The CDR3 DNA sequence: TGTGCCAGCTCACCTAGGGGGGTCACTGAAGCTTTCTTT. It translates to CASSPRGVTEAFF.

This chain links TRBV6-4 with TRBJ2-2, with 8 bases matching TRBD2. This CDR3 region has 16 residues. The V and J ends lost 5 bases and 4 bases, in that order; junction bases with no gene match: 9. The germline V gene encodes CDR1 MRHNA and CDR2 SNTAGT. CDR3 nucleotide sequence: TGTGCCAGCAGTCCAAATAGCGGGATAGGCACCGGGGAGCTGTTTTTT. This codes for CASSPNSGIGTGELFF.

The gene calls are TRBV27 and TRBJ1-2; 7 bases agree with TRBD1. Germline V CDR1 and CDR2: MNHEY, SMNVEV (reference sequence). The CDR3 is 13 residues long. The trim removed 6 bases at V and 1 base at J, leaving 2 bases unmatched. As DNA, the CDR3 is TGTGCCAGCAGGGGGGACAGTAACTATGGCTACACCTTC. Translated: CASRGDSNYGYTF.

This sequence joins TRBV5-6 and TRBJ2-5; D may match TRBD1 or TRBD2 (5 bases each). The V end was cut by 3 bases, the J end by 2 bases, with 11 bases between. Per germline, CDR1 SGHDT and CDR2 YYEEEE. The CDR3 contains 14 residues. CDR3: CASSSGTVQETQYF. The CDR3 DNA reads TGTGCCAGCAGCTCTGGGACGGTACAAGAGACCCAGTACTTC.

The chain recombines TRBV19 with TRBJ2-7; a weak D match, TRBD1 (5 bases). V shed 6 bases and J shed 6 bases, with 12 bases lying between them. There are 12 residues in the CDR3. Germline-derived CDR1 and CDR2 are LNHDA and SQIVND (reference sequence). The CDR3 reads CASRDDQGEQYF. The CDR3 bases are TGTGCCAGTAGGGATGATCAGGGCGAGCAGTACTTC.

The chain combines TRBV6-5 with TRBJ2-5; D might be TRBD1 or TRBD2, each matching 6 bases. The V gene lost 6 bases and the J gene lost 5 bases, with 13 bases spanning the gap. Germline V lookup: CDR1 MNHEY, CDR2 SVGAGI. This CDR3 is built from 13 residues. The CDR3 reads CASSQGRLETQYF. The CDR3 nucleotides read TGTGCCAGCAGCCAGGGGAGGTTGGAGACCCAGTACTTC.

The rearrangement joins TRBV19 to TRBJ2-1; 7 bases are a match to TRBD2. Trimming removed 1 base from V and 5 bases from J; junction bases left unmatched: 5. The germline V gene encodes CDR1 LNHDA and CDR2 SQIVND (reference sequence). The length of the CDR3 is 15 residues. CDR3 coding DNA: TGTGCCAGTAGTATAGGTCCGGGACTAAACAATGAGCAGTTCTTC. Protein: CASSIGPGLNNEQFF.

CDR3 coding DNA: TGCAGCGTCGGGACAGGGATTTACGAGCAGTACTTC. As protein: CSVGTGIYEQYF. This chain connects TRBV29-1 to TRBJ2-7, with 9 bases aligning to TRBD1. The V and J ends lost 6 bases and 4 bases, in that order; junction bases with no gene match: 4. CDR1 and CDR2 from the germline V gene are SQVTM and ANQGSEA. The CDR3 sequence is 12 residues long.

The chain links TRBV11-2 to TRBJ2-7; D gene unclear. The germline V gene encodes CDR1 SGHAT and CDR2 FQNNGV. V was shortened by 4 bases and J by 2 bases, with 3 bases between the two germline ends. The CDR3 spans 11 residues. CDR3 sequence: CASSSPYEQYF. The CDR3 nucleotides are TGTGCCAGCAGCTCCCCCTACGAGCAGTACTTC.

This chain joins TRBV5-5 and TRBJ2-7; D possibly corresponds to TRBD1 (5 bases). Germline lookup yields CDR1 SGHKS and CDR2 YYEKEE (reference sequence). The CDR3 sequence is 15 residues long. V lost 4 bases and J lost 1, with 15 bases in between. The CDR3 DNA reads TGTGCCAGCAGCCCTACAGGAATCAGGTCCTACGAGCAGTACTTC. Protein sequence: CASSPTGIRSYEQYF.

V gene TRBV10-1 combines with J gene TRBJ2-1; D is possibly TRBD1 or TRBD2 (5 bases each). V was pared by 0 bases and J by 2 bases, with 11 bases between. This CDR3 is 16 amino acids long. CDR1 and CDR2 from the germline V gene are WNHNN and SYGVQD (reference sequence). This CDR3 reads CASSESNGATYNEQFF. The CDR3 coding sequence is TGCGCCAGCAGTGAGTCCAACGGGGCGACCTACAATGAGCAGTTCTTC.

The sample holds one count of this clone. The chain carries TRBV7-2 and TRBJ1-2; a weak D match, TRBD1 (5 bases). V shed 3 bases and J shed 6 bases, with 17 bases lying between them. Germline CDR1 reads SGHTA; CDR2 reads FQGNSA. The CDR3 consists of 15 residues. In nucleotides, the CDR3 is TGTGCCAGCAGCTTCCCGACCGGGGGAACGGATGGCTACACCTTC. It encodes CASSFPTGGTDGYTF.

This chain uses TRBV19 with TRBJ1-1; the match to TRBD1 covers 7 bases. CDR1 and CDR2 (germline): LNHDA, SQIVND (reference sequence). The V gene end was trimmed by 6 bases and the J gene end by 0 bases; junction bases not matched to a gene: 7. This CDR3 is built from 15 residues. CDR3: CASSFPGQMNTEAFF. In DNA, the CDR3 is TGTGCCAGTAGCTTTCCGGGACAGATGAACACTGAAGCTTTCTTT.

The chain is built from TRBV18 and TRBJ2-1; 7 bases match TRBD2. The trim removed 1 base at V and 7 bases at J, leaving 10 bases unmatched. Germline assignment: CDR1 KGHSH and CDR2 LQKENI. CDR3 length equals 16 residues. CDR3 coding DNA: TGTGCCAGCTCACCACAGGCGGGAGCCCCTTTTAATGAGCAGTTCTTC. This translates into CASSPQAGAPFNEQFF.

The chain links TRBV27 to TRBJ1-3; D unresolved. The V gene lost 5 bases and the J gene lost 0 bases, with 11 bases spanning the gap. The germline V gene has CDR1 MNHEY and CDR2 SMNVEV (reference sequence). There are 15 residues in the CDR3. The CDR3 here is CASSTTGFSGNTIYF. In DNA, the CDR3 is TGTGCCAGCAGTACTACTGGATTCTCTGGAAACACCATATATTTT.

J is TRBJ2-1 and V is TRBV7-8; 12 bases agree with TRBD2. With V trimmed by 3 bases and J by 5 bases, 5 bases remained unmatched. This CDR3 region has 16 residues. Germline V gene lookup returns CDR1 SGHVS and CDR2 FQNEAQ. The CDR3 region has the DNA TGTGCCAGCAGCTTCACTAGCGGGGGGACTCACAATGAGCAGTTCTTC. This codes for CASSFTSGGTHNEQFF.

The chain couples TRBV28 to TRBJ2-7; 7 nucleotides agree with TRBD2. Trimming removed 8 bases from V and 2 bases from J; junction bases left unmatched: 12. The CDR3 spans 15 residues. Germline V gene sequence: CDR1 MDHEN, CDR2 SYDVKM. CDR3 in DNA: TGTGCCAGCTTCTCCTCGGGGGGAGGTCCCTACGAGCAGTACTTC. It specifies CASFSSGGGPYEQYF.

CDR3 nucleotides: TGCAGCGCTCAGACCAGAGATACGCAGTATTTT. This encodes CSAQTRDTQYF. The rearrangement joins TRBV29-1 to TRBJ2-3; D remains unclear. Trimming took 7 bases from V and 5 from J, leaving 10 bases between them. Germline V gene sequence: CDR1 SQVTM, CDR2 ANQGSEA. The CDR3 runs to 11 residues.

J is TRBJ1-3 and V is TRBV19, with a weak D call TRBD1 (5 bases). Germline CDR1 LNHDA, CDR2 SQIVND (reference sequence). The CDR3 covers 17 residues. V dropped 3 bases and J dropped 0 bases, with 15 bases sitting between them. This CDR3 reads CASSISPGRSSGNTIYF. In DNA, the CDR3 is TGTGCCAGTAGTATCTCCCCGGGACGGTCCTCTGGAAACACCATATATTTT.

This clone was counted a few times. The CDR3 DNA reads as TGTGCCAGCAGCCCCACGGGGGACAACAGGTATTTT. Encoded protein: CASSPTGDNRYF. This chain uses TRBV6-1 with TRBJ2-3; either TRBD1 or TRBD2 may supply D (6 bases each). The V end was cut by 6 bases, the J end by 14 bases, with 18 bases between. Germline V gene data show CDR1 as MNHNS and CDR2 as SASEGT. The CDR3 consists of 12 residues.

DNA for the CDR3: TGTGCCAGCAGCGTAGGAGAAGGCGAGCAGTACTTC. It translates to CASSVGEGEQYF. The V call is TRBV9, the J call TRBJ2-7; D is ambiguous. Trimming pared 0 bases from V and 6 bases from J, leaving 7 bases between. The CDR3 contains 12 residues. The germline gives CDR1 SGDLS, CDR2 YYNGEE. Full variable domain (missing parts from reference TRBV9 and TRBJ2-7): DSGVTQTPKHLITATGQRVTLRCSPRSGDLSVYWYQQSLDQGLQFLIQYYNGEERAKGNILERFSAQQFPDLHSELNLSSLELGDSALYFCASSVGEGEQYFGPGTRLTVT.

The V call is TRBV29-1, the J call TRBJ2-3; perhaps TRBD1 as D (5 bases). CDR3 length equals 14 residues. Trimming pared 7 bases from V and 9 bases from J, leaving 23 bases between. The germline V gene has CDR1 SQVTM and CDR2 ANQGSEA. The CDR3 is CSGAVSGQASTQYF. DNA of the CDR3: TGCAGCGGGGCGGTTTCCGGACAAGCGAGCACGCAGTATTTT.

V and J are TRBV11-3 and TRBJ2-2; D is perhaps TRBD1 (5 bases). From germline, CDR1 is SGHNT and CDR2 YENEEA. V gave up 5 bases and J gave up 4 bases, with 17 bases separating them. This CDR3 comprises 16 residues. Written as DNA, the CDR3 is TGTGCCAGCAGCCCTAAGGGGCAGAGGAGCACCGGGGAGCTGTTTTTT. Amino acids: CASSPKGQRSTGELFF.

The gene calls are TRBV30 and TRBJ2-1; 14 bases map to TRBD2. The CDR3 sequence is 16 residues long. V lost 1 base and J lost 4; bases outside the gene matches: 3. Germline values: CDR1 GTSNPN, CDR2 SVGIG (reference sequence). The CDR3 coding sequence is TGTGCCTGGAGTGCTTGGACTAGCGGGAGGTACAATGAGCAGTTCTTC. Residues: CAWSAWTSGRYNEQFF.

The chain combines TRBV18 with TRBJ2-3, with D possibly TRBD1 on 5 matching bases. Germline assignment: CDR1 KGHSH and CDR2 LQKENI. The V end was cut by 5 bases, the J end by 2 bases, with 14 bases between. CDR3 size: 15 residues. The CDR3 nucleotides read TGTGCCAGCTCAGAGACGACAGCAAACACAGATACGCAGTATTTT. Translated: CASSETTANTDTQYF.

This chain links TRBV27 with TRBJ1-1; unclear D gene. There are 13 residues in the CDR3. Germline assignment: CDR1 MNHEY and CDR2 SMNVEV (reference sequence). Trimming left V 5 bases short and J 4 bases short, with 11 bases between. This chain's CDR3 is CASSETWGTEAFF. CDR3 bases: TGTGCCAGCAGTGAGACATGGGGCACTGAAGCTTTCTTT.

The CDR3 is CASSGTGTGTETQYF. In DNA, the CDR3 is TGTGCCAGCAGCGGAACCGGGACGGGGACAGAGACCCAGTACTTC. The rearrangement links TRBV13 to TRBJ2-5; the D gene could be TRBD1 or TRBD2 (5 bases each). V lost 5 bases to trimming and J lost 4 bases, with 17 bases between them. Germline assignment: CDR1 PRHDT and CDR2 FYEKMQ (reference sequence). The CDR3 totals 15 residues.

This clone was recorded a few times. The chain uses TRBV9 and TRBJ1-1; D not certain. The CDR3 is made up of 16 amino acids. Germline V CDR1 and CDR2: SGDLS, YYNGEE. The germline V and J ends were trimmed by 3 bases and 1 base, with 16 bases remaining between them. Here the CDR3 reads CASSALGSSPNTEAFF. The CDR3 coding sequence is TGTGCCAGCAGCGCTCTGGGAAGTTCCCCGAACACTGAAGCTTTCTTT.

The chain carries TRBV5-6 and TRBJ2-5; D is uncertain. Germline loops: CDR1 SGHDT, CDR2 YYEEEE. Between the trimmed V and J ends, which lost 0 bases and 4 bases, there was a span of 4 bases. The CDR3 contains 12 residues. The CDR3, as DNA: TGTGCCAGCAGCTTGGGTGTAGAGACCCAGTACTTC. Amino acid sequence: CASSLGVETQYF.

The chain combines TRBV20-1 with TRBJ2-7, with no clear D. The ends were cut back, 1 base at V and 4 bases at J, with 5 bases in the middle. This CDR3 region has 11 residues. Germline values: CDR1 DFQATT, CDR2 SNEGSKA (reference sequence). The CDR3 is CSARVGYEQYF. The CDR3 nucleotides read TGCAGTGCTAGAGTCGGGTACGAGCAGTACTTC.